This T cell receptor beta chain was profiled in a study of OX40 agonist ivuxolimab in advanced cancers. The assay was immunoSEQ multiplex PCR, and TCRdb's table has in-frame clones only and misses some. The top ten hold less than 15% of the sample, which has about 52,000 clones, approximately 94% seen once. Germline CDR1 reads MNHNY; CDR2 reads SVGAGI (reference sequence). CDR3 size: 15 residues. The V and J ends lost 6 bases and 0 bases, in that order; junction bases with no gene match: 5. The source was CD4+ or CD8+ T cells sorted from blood, collected in a trial of the OX40 agonist ivuxolimab. The TCR sequence derives from an adult with an advanced solid tumor such as melanoma, head and neck, liver or kidney cancer. The V call is TRBV6-6, the J call TRBJ2-1; 7 bases align to TRBD2. DNA of the CDR3: TGTGCCAGCAGCCTAGCGGAGAACTCCTACAATGAGCAGTTCTTC. Its protein is CASSLAENSYNEQFF.